These T cell receptor beta chains were read from a single sample in a study of T cell clonotyping in hematopoietic cell transplantation. Produced via immunoSEQ multiplex PCR; TCRdb's table is partial and in-frame only. There are 60,000 to 75,000 clones in the sample; around 94% occur only once, and 1.6% lies in the top ten. Material for sequencing was peripheral blood mononuclear cells. Receptor source: a man in his fifties in good health. Some clones in this sample may be carry-over from other donors' samples. The CDR3 runs from the conserved cysteine through the conserved F or W. The order of the fields is CDR3 protein, V gene, J gene.

CAISDTLTGTNYGYTF	TRBV10-3	TRBJ1-2
CASSLSGLYGYTF	TRBV27	TRBJ1-2
CASSHRGAGAEQFF	TRBV14	TRBJ2-1
CASSDGGTFVGELFF	TRBV6-1	TRBJ2-2
CASSLAVTQGEQYF	TRBV6-1	TRBJ2-7
CASSQRRYNEQFF	TRBV4-3	TRBJ2-1
CASSPGTVNYGYTF	TRBV6-5	TRBJ1-2
CASSLSGGSTDTQYF	TRBV27	TRBJ2-3
CASSPQGGSPYEQYF	TRBV9	TRBJ2-7
CASSLRDKPYEQYF	TRBV6-6	TRBJ2-7
CAWRSLTGGLLSTIYF	TRBV30	TRBJ1-3
CSVGTGTEGNIQYF	TRBV29-1	TRBJ2-4
CASSVQGLIDTEAFF	TRBV2	TRBJ1-1
CASSGGGAGELFF	TRBV5-1	TRBJ2-2
CSVRTGGGAVDIQYF	TRBV29-1	TRBJ2-4
CASSLTPGNSKNIQYF	TRBV7-2	TRBJ2-4
CASSYSMGEKNTEAFF	TRBV6-5	TRBJ1-1
CASSVTGTGDYEQYF	TRBV5-1	TRBJ2-7
CASSYRQGLGPEAFF	TRBV6-5	TRBJ1-1
CASSVPQGADTEAFF	TRBV28	TRBJ1-1
CASSLGLSRETQYF	TRBV5-6	TRBJ2-5
CASSRDNSYEQYF	TRBV6-6	TRBJ2-7
CAWSVTNNEQFF	TRBV30	TRBJ2-1
CASSFFLASVRELFF	TRBV27	TRBJ2-2
CASSLGSAGQYGYTF	TRBV7-9	TRBJ1-2
CASSERASLQETQYF	TRBV25-1	TRBJ2-5
CASSLFTDTQYF	TRBV14	TRBJ2-3
CASSLEDEQYF	TRBV11-2	TRBJ2-7
CASSSTLADTQYF	TRBV28	TRBJ2-3
CASSLRREGHEQYF	TRBV28	TRBJ2-7
CASGRSDTQYF	TRBV12-5	TRBJ2-3
CASSEGFMNTEAFF	TRBV5-1	TRBJ1-1
CASSLTSGSWELFF	TRBV7-3	TRBJ2-2
CASSLVFSEQYF	TRBV5-8	TRBJ2-7
CATSGTGGNEQYF	TRBV27	TRBJ2-7
CASSQNQASEQYF	TRBV7-2	TRBJ2-7
CASSLVGQYNSPLHF	TRBV5-1	TRBJ1-6
CASSLGPDLSYEQYF	TRBV11-2	TRBJ2-7
CASSGRVGQVEHQPQHF	TRBV2	TRBJ1-5
CASSIGSRLSQPQHF	TRBV19	TRBJ1-5
CASGTGYGNTIYF	TRBV7-2	TRBJ1-3
CASSLQGARIQRLF	TRBV5-8	TRBJ1-1
CASSPSVANYGYTF	TRBV11-1	TRBJ1-2
CAWSKSGSTEAFF	TRBV30	TRBJ1-1
CASSSGRRDTQYF	TRBV5-1	TRBJ2-3
CASSFTLPRNPQHF	TRBV28	TRBJ1-5